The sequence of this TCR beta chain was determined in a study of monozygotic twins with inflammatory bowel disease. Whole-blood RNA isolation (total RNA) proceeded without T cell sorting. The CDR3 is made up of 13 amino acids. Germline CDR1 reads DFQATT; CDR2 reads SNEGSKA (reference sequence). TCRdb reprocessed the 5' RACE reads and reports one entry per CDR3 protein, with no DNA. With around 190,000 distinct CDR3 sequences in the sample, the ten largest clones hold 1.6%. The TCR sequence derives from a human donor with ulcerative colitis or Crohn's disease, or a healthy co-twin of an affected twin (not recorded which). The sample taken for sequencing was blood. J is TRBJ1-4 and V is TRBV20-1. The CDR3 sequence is CSAPGTADEKLFF.